Listed here is a single TCR beta chain. TCRdb keeps only in-frame clones here, not all; method: immunoSEQ multiplex PCR. Of some 2,100,000 clones in the sample, about 93% were seen once. This record belongs to a study of shared clonotypes between healthy human individuals. The CDR3 runs to 16 residues. Per germline, CDR1 MNHEY and CDR2 SVGAGI. V lost 2 bases and J lost 6; bases outside the gene matches: 8. CD45RO negativity and positive selection for CCR7 defined naive CD8 cells, a population that excluded terminally differentiated effector memory CD45RA+ cells. Sequences were obtained from naive CD8+ T cells from PBMCs. This chain links TRBV6-5 with TRBJ2-1, with 9 bases lining up with TRBD2. This receptor was identified in a man aged 18 to 29 in good health. Some clones in this sample may be carry-over from other donors' samples. The CDR3 region is CASSYRAGGPRNEQFF. The CDR3 nucleotides are TGTGCCAGCAGTTACAGGGCGGGAGGGCCTCGCAATGAGCAGTTCTTC.